This passage covers 8 T cell receptor beta chains from one sample sequenced in a study of T-cell reconstitution after alpha-beta-depleted transplantation in children. Unique molecular identifiers featured in how the TCRbeta library was prepared. Via MiXCR, TCRdb re-called the PCR reads, giving one row per CDR3 protein. Among fewer than 250,000 distinct CDR3 sequences listed, approximately 19% were seen once. The sequenced sample was PBMCs, mostly from graft donor cells, obtained 360 days after TCRalphabeta/CD19-depleted stem cell transplant. The receptors here all came from a male patient between 2 and 10 years old who had a stem cell transplant for acute lymphoblastic leukemia, so the T cells may come from the graft donor.

This sequence joins TRBV18 and TRBJ2-2; D uncertain. Trimming shortened V by 4 bases and J by 3 bases, and 15 bases separated the two germline ends. This CDR3 has 16 amino acids. The germline gives CDR1 KGHSH, CDR2 LQKENI. CDR3 coding DNA: TGTGCCAGCTCACGACGGCAGGCCACGGACACCGGGGAGCTGTTTTTT. It translates to CASSRRQATDTGELFF.

The chain carries TRBV7-2 and TRBJ2-7; D gene uncertain. CDR3 length: 16 amino acids. The germline CDR1 and CDR2 sequences are SGHTA and FQGNSA. V was cut by 2 bases and J by 3 bases, with 17 bases left in between. This chain's CDR3 is CASSLISWTGIYEQYF. The CDR3 DNA reads as TGTGCCAGCAGCTTAATCAGTTGGACCGGAATCTACGAGCAGTACTTC.

This clonotype came up a few times. The chain joins TRBV3-1 to TRBJ2-3, with 12 bases aligning to TRBD2. Germline V gene sequence: CDR1 LGHDT, CDR2 YNNKEL (reference sequence). The CDR3 is 18 amino acids. Trimming removed 4 bases from V and 2 bases from J; junction bases left unmatched: 10. CDR3 residues: CASSPTLTSGGYTDTQYF. As DNA, the CDR3 is TGTGCCAGCAGCCCTACTTTGACTAGCGGGGGATACACAGATACGCAGTATTTT.

The chain combines TRBV12-3 or TRBV12-4 with TRBJ1-1, with TRBD1 as a possible D gene (5 bases). Deletions cut 4 bases from V and 11 bases from J, with 23 bases between. CDR3 length equals 15 residues. DNA of the CDR3: TGTGCCAGCAGTTCACCGGGACTCTTAATCCGGGAGGCTTTCTTT. Translation: CASSSPGLLIREAFF.

Here the CDR3 DNA reads TGCGCCAGCGGGGGCGTCATCTACGAGCAGTACTTC. Encoded protein: CASGGVIYEQYF. The rearrangement links TRBV10-2 to TRBJ2-7; D possibly corresponds to TRBD1 (6 bases). The CDR3 runs to 12 residues. Trimming left V 8 bases short and J 3 bases short, with 11 bases between. Germline CDR1 reads WSHSY; CDR2 reads SAAADI.

The gene calls are TRBV29-1 and TRBJ2-1; 13 bases agree with TRBD2. The trim removed 4 bases at V and 2 bases at J, leaving 5 bases unmatched. The CDR3 has 16 amino acids. The germline V gene has CDR1 SQVTM and CDR2 ANQGSEA. CDR3 residues: CSVAYGLAGAYNEQFF. The DNA of the CDR3 is TGCAGCGTTGCATACGGACTAGCGGGGGCCTACAATGAGCAGTTCTTC.

CDR3 nucleotide sequence: TGTGCCAGCAGCTCCCGGGGACAGGGCAGCATTCAGTACTTC. Translating it yields CASSSRGQGSIQYF. The chain carries TRBV7-3 and TRBJ2-4, with 9 bases fitting TRBD1. V was pared by 4 bases and J by 9 bases, with 7 bases of the junction left unmatched. The germline V gene has CDR1 SGHTA and CDR2 FQGTGA. The CDR3 covers 14 residues.

This chain links TRBV3-1 with TRBJ2-3; D gene uncertain. CDR1 is LGHDT, CDR2 YNNKEL, per germline (reference sequence). The CDR3 is 17 amino acids. V lost 4 bases and J 0 bases, leaving 17 bases between the germline ends. The CDR3 bases are TGTGCCAGCAGCCGACCGGGTGATATCCCTAGCACAGATACGCAGTATTTT. This translates into CASSRPGDIPSTDTQYF.